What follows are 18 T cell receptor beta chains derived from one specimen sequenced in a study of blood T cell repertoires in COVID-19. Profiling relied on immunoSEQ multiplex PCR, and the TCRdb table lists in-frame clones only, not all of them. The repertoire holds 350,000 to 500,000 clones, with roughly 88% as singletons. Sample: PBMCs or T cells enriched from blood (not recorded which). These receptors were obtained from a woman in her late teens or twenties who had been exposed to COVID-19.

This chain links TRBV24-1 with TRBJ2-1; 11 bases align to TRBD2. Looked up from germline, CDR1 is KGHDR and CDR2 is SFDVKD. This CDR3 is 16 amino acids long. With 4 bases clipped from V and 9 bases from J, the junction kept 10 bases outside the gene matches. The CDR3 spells CATSDPISGRAFEQFF. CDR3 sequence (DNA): TGTGCCACCAGTGACCCAATTAGCGGGAGGGCCTTTGAGCAGTTCTTC.

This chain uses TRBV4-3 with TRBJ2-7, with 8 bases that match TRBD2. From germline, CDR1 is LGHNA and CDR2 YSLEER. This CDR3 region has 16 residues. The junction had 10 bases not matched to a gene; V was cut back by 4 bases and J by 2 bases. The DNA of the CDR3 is TGCGCCAGCAGCCGTGGGGCGGGGGGCCCTACCTACGAGCAGTACTTC. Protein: CASSRGAGGPTYEQYF.

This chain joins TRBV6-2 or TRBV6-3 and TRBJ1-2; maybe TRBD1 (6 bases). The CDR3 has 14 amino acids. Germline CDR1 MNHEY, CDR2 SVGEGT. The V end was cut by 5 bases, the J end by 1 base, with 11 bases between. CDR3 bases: TGTGCCAGCAGTCCGGACAGCAATAACTATGGCTACACCTTC. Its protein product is CASSPDSNNYGYTF.

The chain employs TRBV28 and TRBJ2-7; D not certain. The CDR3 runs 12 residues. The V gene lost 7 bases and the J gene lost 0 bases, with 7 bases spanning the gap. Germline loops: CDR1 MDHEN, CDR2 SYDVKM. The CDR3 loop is CASNGNSYEQYF. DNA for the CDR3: TGTGCCAGCAACGGTAACTCCTACGAGCAGTACTTC.

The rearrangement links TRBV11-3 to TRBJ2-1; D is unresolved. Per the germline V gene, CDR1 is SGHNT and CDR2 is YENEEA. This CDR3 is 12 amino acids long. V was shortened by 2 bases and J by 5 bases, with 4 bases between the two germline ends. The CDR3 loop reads CASSLTDNEQFF. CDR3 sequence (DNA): TGTGCCAGCAGCTTAACGGACAATGAGCAGTTCTTC.

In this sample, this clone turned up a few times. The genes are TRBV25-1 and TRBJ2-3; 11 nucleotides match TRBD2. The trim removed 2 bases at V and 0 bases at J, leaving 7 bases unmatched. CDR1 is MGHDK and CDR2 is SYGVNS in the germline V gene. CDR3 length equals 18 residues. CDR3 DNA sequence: TGTGCCAGCAGTGAAAGACTAGCGGGAAGCCCCAGCACAGATACGCAGTATTTT. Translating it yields CASSERLAGSPSTDTQYF.

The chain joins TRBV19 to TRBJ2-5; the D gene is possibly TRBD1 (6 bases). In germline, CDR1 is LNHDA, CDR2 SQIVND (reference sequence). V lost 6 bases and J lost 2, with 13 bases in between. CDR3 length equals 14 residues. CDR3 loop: CASSGQLEQETQYF. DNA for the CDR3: TGTGCCAGTAGCGGACAGCTGGAACAAGAGACCCAGTACTTC.

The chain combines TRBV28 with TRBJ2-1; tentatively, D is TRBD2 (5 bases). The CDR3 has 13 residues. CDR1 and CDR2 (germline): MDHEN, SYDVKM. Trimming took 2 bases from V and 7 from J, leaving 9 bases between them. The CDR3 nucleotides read TGTGCCAGCAGTTTACCTGGAGGAAATGAGCAGTTCTTC. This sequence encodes CASSLPGGNEQFF.

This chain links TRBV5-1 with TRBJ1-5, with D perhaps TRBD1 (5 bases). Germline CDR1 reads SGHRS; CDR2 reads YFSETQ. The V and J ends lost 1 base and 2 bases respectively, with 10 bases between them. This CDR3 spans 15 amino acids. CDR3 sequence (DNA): TGCGCCAGCAGCTTGTCCGGGGGTGGCAATCAGCCCCAGCATTTT. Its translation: CASSLSGGGNQPQHF.

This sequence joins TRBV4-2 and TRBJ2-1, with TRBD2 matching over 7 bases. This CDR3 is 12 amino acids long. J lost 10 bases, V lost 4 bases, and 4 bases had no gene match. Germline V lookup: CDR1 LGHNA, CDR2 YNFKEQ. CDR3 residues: CASSPDGGEQFF. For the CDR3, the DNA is TGTGCCAGCAGCCCCGACGGGGGGGAGCAGTTCTTC.

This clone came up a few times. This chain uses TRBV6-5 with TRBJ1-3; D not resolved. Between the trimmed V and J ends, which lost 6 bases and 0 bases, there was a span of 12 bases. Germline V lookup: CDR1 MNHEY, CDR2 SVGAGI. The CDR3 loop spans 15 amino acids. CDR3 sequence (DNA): TGTGCCAGCAGCGGGGTCCTCTTCTCTGGAAACACCATATATTTT. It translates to CASSGVLFSGNTIYF.

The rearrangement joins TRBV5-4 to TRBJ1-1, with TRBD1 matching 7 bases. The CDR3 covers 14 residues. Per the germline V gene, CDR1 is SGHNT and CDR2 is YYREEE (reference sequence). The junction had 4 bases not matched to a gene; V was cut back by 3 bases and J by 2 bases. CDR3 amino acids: CASSWGQHNTEAFF. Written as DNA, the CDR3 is TGTGCCAGCAGCTGGGGACAGCACAACACTGAAGCTTTCTTT.

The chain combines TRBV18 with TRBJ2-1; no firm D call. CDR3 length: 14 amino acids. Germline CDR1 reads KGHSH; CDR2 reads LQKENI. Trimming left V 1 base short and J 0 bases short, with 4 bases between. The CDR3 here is CASSPLSSYNEQFF. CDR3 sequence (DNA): TGTGCCAGCTCACCACTTAGCTCCTACAATGAGCAGTTCTTC.

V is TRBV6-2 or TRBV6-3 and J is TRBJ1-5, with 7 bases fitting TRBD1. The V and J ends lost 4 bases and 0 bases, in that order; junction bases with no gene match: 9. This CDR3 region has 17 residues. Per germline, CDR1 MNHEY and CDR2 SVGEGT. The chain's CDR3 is CASSFPTGLYSNQPQHF. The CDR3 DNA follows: TGTGCCAGCAGTTTCCCGACAGGGCTATATAGCAATCAGCCCCAGCATTTT.

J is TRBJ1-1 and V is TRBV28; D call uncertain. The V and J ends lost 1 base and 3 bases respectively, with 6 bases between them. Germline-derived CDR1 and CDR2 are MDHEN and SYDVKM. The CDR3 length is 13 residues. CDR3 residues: CASSLSGDTEAFF. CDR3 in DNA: TGTGCCAGCAGTTTATCTGGAGACACTGAAGCTTTCTTT.

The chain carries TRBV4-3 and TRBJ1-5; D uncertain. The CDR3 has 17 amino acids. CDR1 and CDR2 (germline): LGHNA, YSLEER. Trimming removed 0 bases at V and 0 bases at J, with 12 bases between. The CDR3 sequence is CASSQELGGNSNQPQHF. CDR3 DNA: TGCGCCAGCAGCCAAGAATTAGGAGGGAATAGCAATCAGCCCCAGCATTTT.

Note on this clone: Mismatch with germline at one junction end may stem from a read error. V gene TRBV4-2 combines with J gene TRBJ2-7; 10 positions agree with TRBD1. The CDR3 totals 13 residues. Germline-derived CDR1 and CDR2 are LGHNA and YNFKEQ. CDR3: CASSQDRGYERYF. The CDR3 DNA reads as TGTGCCAGCAGCCAGGACAGGGGGTACGAGCGGTACTTC.

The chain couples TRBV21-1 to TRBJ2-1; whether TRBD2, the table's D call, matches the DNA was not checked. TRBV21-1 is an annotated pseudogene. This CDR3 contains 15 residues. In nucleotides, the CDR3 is TGTGCCAGCAGCAAAATCCTAGCGGGGATGGATGAGCAGTTCTTC. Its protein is CASSKILAGMDEQFF.